The T cell receptor beta chain under discussion was sequenced for a study of OX40 agonist ivuxolimab in advanced cancers. Study details: With a range of roughly 20 to 85, age averaged approximately 55 years, and around 80% were male.

Study conclusions and caveats: Expanded clones tended on average to be more numerous among CD8+ T cells than CD4+.

TCRdb's copy holds only in-frame clones and misses some; the assay was immunoSEQ multiplex PCR. Found here are 20,000 to 25,000 clones, 75% to 85% of them singletons; the top ten hold roughly 20%. Autoimmune disease history or systemic immunosuppression excluded patients. In regard to this clone: The antigen is not known.

The specimen comprised CD4+ or CD8+ T cells sorted from blood, sampled in a trial of the OX40 agonist ivuxolimab. This TCR derives from an adult with an advanced solid tumor such as melanoma, head and neck, liver or kidney cancer.

The DNA for the CDR3 is TGCGCCAGCAGCCAACAGGGTCTGGAGCAGTACTTC. Its translation: CASSQQGLEQYF. This chain joins TRBV4-1 and TRBJ2-7; D may be TRBD1 (5 bases). Germline V CDR1 and CDR2: MGHRA, YSYEKL. There are 12 residues in the CDR3. V was shortened by 2 bases and J by 7 bases, with 9 bases between the two germline ends.